The TCR beta chain described here comes from a study of CD8+ T cells in alopecia areata. Study details: Tofacitinib administration to treated patients was oral, at 5 to 10 mg twice daily. Overall study findings and caveats: Across lesional scalp, and particularly alopecia totalis/universalis, clonality surpassed that of normal scalp. Sequencing of scalp samples also captures resident alphabeta T cells of normal skin. Administration of tofacitinib significantly diminished scalp clonality and expanded CD8+ clones within the top 100.

The CDR3 is 12 amino acids. In germline, CDR1 is SGHRS, CDR2 YFSETQ. The V and J ends lost 5 bases and 9 bases respectively, with 9 bases between them. Concerning this clone: The antigen is not known.

After isolation, RNA underwent reverse transcription to generate cDNA as the sequencing template. This table comes from immunoSEQ multiplex PCR, and its TCRdb copy is limited to in-frame clones, with some not included. The sample includes more than 90,000 clones, around 60% seen only once; the top ten take about 15%. The treatment was: oral pan-JAK inhibitor, 5-10 mg twice daily. The TCR originated in a human donor with alopecia areata. This chain connects TRBV5-1 to TRBJ1-6, with D possibly matching TRBD1 (5 bases). This material consisted of CD8+ T cells sorted from blood, taken at approximately week 55, from a patient treated with tofacitinib. The DNA of the CDR3 is TGCGCCAGCAGAATGAGGGGTTCACCCCTCCACTTT. It codes for CASRMRGSPLHF.